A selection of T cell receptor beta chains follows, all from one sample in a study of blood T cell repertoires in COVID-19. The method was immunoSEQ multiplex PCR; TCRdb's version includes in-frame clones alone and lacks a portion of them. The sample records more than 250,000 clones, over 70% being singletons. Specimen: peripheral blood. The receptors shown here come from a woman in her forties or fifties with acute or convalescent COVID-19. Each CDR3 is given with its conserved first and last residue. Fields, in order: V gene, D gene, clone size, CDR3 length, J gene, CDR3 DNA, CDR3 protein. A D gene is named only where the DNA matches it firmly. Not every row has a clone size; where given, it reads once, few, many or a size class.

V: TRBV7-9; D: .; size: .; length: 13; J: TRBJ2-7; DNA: TGTGCCAGCACCCCCGGGACATCATACGAGCAGTACTTC; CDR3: CASTPGTSYEQYF
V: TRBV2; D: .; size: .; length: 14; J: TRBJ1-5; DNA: TGTGCCAGCAGTGACCGGACAGGCAATCAGCCCCAGCATTTT; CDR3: CASSDRTGNQPQHF
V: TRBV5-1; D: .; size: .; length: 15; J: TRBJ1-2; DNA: TGCGCCAGCACCCAAGGGGCAGGGCCTGGCTATGGCTACACCTTC; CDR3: CASTQGAGPGYGYTF
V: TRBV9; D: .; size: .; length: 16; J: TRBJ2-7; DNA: TGTGCCAGCAGCGTAGGCGGGGGCCTAAGCTCCTACGAGCAGTACTTC; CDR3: CASSVGGGLSSYEQYF
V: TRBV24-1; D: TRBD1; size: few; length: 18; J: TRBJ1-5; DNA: TGTGCCACCAGTGATTTGTGGGACAGGGAACTAAGCAATCAGCCCCAGCATTTT; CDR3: CATSDLWDRELSNQPQHF
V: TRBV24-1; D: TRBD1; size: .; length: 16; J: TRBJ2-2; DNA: TGTGCCACCAGTGATCCTCGACAGGGGCGAGCCGGGGAGCTGTTTTTT; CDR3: CATSDPRQGRAGELFF
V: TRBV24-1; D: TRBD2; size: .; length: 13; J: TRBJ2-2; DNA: TGTGCCACCGGCGGGACTAGCACCGGGGAGCTGTTTTTT; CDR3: CATGGTSTGELFF
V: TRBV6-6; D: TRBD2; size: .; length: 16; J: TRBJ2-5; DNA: TGTGCCAGCAGTTCGCGAGCAGCGGGGTACCAAGAGACCCAGTACTTC; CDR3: CASSSRAAGYQETQYF
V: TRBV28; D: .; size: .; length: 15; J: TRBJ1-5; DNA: TGTGCCAGCAGTTTAGCAGGGGTTAGCAATCAGCCCCAGCATTTT; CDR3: CASSLAGVSNQPQHF
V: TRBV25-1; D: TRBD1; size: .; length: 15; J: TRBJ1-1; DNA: TGTGCCAGCGCACAGGGGGGTGCCACGAACACTGAAGCTTTCTTT; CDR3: CASAQGGATNTEAFF
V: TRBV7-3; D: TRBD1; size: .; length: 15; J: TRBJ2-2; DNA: TGTGCCAGCAGCTTGGGGACAGGGGAGACCGGGGAGCTGTTTTTT; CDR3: CASSLGTGETGELFF
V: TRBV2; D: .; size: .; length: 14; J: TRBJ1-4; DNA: TGTGCCAGCAGTGTTTGGGGGGACCCGGGAAAACTGTTTTTT; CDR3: CASSVWGDPGKLFF
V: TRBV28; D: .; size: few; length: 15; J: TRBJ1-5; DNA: TGTGCCAGCAGCCAACTACTACTTAGCAATCAGCCCCAGCATTTT; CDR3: CASSQLLLSNQPQHF
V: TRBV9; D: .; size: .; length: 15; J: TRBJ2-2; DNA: TGTGCCAGCAGCGTAGGGCCTCCCGACACCGGGGAGCTGTTTTTT; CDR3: CASSVGPPDTGELFF
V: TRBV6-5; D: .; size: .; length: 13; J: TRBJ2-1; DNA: TGTGCCAGCAGTCGACCCCAGGGAAACGAGCAGTTCTTC; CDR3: CASSRPQGNEQFF